This TCR beta chain is from a study of T cells after yellow fever vaccination. Trimming took 8 bases from V and 7 from J; bases not matched to a gene: 16. The CDR3 length is 15 residues. A process of 5'RACE template switching, which added a universal primer site and UMIs, was used to make TCR cDNA. TCRdb ran MiXCR on the 5' RACE reads and lists one entry per CDR3 protein. The data hold 300,000 to 450,000 distinct CDR3 sequences, with around 6.5% observed a single time. This clonotype was counted many times. The clonotype originates from a young man who received the YFV17D yellow fever vaccine. The rearrangement joins TRBV12-3 or TRBV12-4 to TRBJ2-7; TRBD2 matches 8 bases. The sample consisted of PBMCs, taken 5 days after the yellow fever booster vaccination. CDR3 region: CASPGPSGGPPEQYF. CDR3 sequence (DNA): TGTGCCAGCCCAGGTCCGAGCGGGGGCCCCCCGGAGCAGTACTTC.